This T cell receptor (beta chain) is drawn from a study of glioma-infiltrating T cells after dendritic cell vaccination. Study-wide results and limits: Longer survival after dendritic cell vaccination followed higher pretreatment TIL content.

In regard to this clone: Its antigen is not known.

The immunoSEQ assay amplified TCRB CDR3 from up to roughly 2 ug DNA. The primer mix had 60 V beta and 13 J beta primers. Using immunoSEQ multiplex PCR, the repertoire was profiled, and TCRdb retains in-frame clones only, with some absent. The data show tens of thousands of clones, around nine tenths seen once. As for time point: after dendritic cell vaccination, including at tumor progression/relapse. None of the glioblastoma patients had an isocitrate dehydrogenase mutation. The CDR3 totals 15 residues. V lost 4 bases to trimming and J lost 1 base; unmatched junction nucleotides: 4. Germline CDR1 ENHRY, CDR2 SYGVKD.

The origin of this receptor is a human donor with glioblastoma. Source: blood, taken after dendritic cell vaccination. The chain recombines TRBV10-3 with TRBJ1-5; 7 bases map to TRBD1. The CDR3 DNA sequence: TGTGCCATCAGTGGGGGACAGACCAGCAATCAGCCCCAGCATTTT. Encoded protein: CAISGGQTSNQPQHF.